The TCR beta chain described here comes from a study of blood T cell repertoires in COVID-19. Study overall: Acute-phase and convalescent COVID-19 samples originated in the United States, Italy and Spain.

The authors' processing: Amplification of reference gene primers was used by the study to estimate nucleated cell counts. Here immunoSEQ multiplex PCR was the method, and the copy in TCRdb shows in-frame clones only, minus some. V and J calls and clone size are given by that table; D and trimming were obtained from the DNA. The data show about 430,000 clones, 85% to 90% seen once. All enrollees were roughly 18 to 90 years old and from fewer than 30 US areas. Germline values: CDR1 SGHTA, CDR2 FQGNSA. The ends were cut back, 3 bases at V and 2 bases at J, with 11 bases in the middle. The CDR3 extends over 15 amino acids.

V and J are TRBV7-2 and TRBJ2-1; the D gene is possibly TRBD2 (6 bases). The sequence was obtained from a man aged 25-40 years who had recovered from COVID-19. The sample was PBMCs or T cells enriched from blood (not recorded which). In DNA form, the CDR3 reads TGTGCCAGCAGCTTCCGGGCGGGGACCTACAATGAGCAGTTCTTC. It yields the protein CASSFRAGTYNEQFF.